These 7 T cell receptor beta chains originate from one sample sequenced in a study of beta chain features in type 1 diabetes. The whole isolated RNA underwent reverse transcription, so sequencing captured expressed TCRB transcripts. Libraries were prepared by immunoSEQ multiplex PCR; TCRdb keeps only in-frame clonotypes and omits some of them. The sample lists fewer than 150,000 clones; about 7.1% were seen once. The sequenced sample was central memory CD4+ T cells from blood. The source of these receptors is a woman younger than 45 in good health.

There are a few counts of this clone. V and J are TRBV5-4 and TRBJ2-1, with 9 positions matching TRBD2. This CDR3 comprises 15 residues. With V trimmed by 4 bases and J by 7 bases, 9 bases remained unmatched. Germline assignment: CDR1 SGHNT and CDR2 YYREEE (reference sequence). CDR3 in amino acids: CASSVGTSPRNEQFF. CDR3 coding DNA: TGTGCCAGCAGCGTCGGGACTAGCCCCAGGAATGAGCAGTTCTTC. Drawing the rest from reference TRBV5-4 and TRBJ2-1, the complete variable domain is ETGVTQSPTHLIKTRGQQVTLRCSSQSGHNTVSWYQQALGQGPQFIFQYYREEENGRGNFPPRFSGLQFPNYSSELNVNALELDDSALYLCASSVGTSPRNEQFFGPGTRLTVL.

This clone was detected only a few times. The chain is built from TRBV7-9 and TRBJ2-5; D perhaps matches TRBD2 (5 bases). CDR1 SEHNR and CDR2 FQNEAQ come from the germline V gene (reference sequence). V lost 1 base, J lost 3 bases, and 9 bases lay in between. The CDR3 has 14 residues. The CDR3 here is CASSLEPGEETQYF. DNA for the CDR3: TGTGCCAGCAGCTTAGAACCCGGGGAAGAGACCCAGTACTTC. Looking up the rest from reference TRBV7-9 and TRBJ2-5 gives the full variable domain: DTGVSQNPRHKITKRGQNVTFRCDPISEHNRLYWYRQTLGQGPEFLTYFQNEAQLEKSRLLSDRFSAERPKGSFSTLEIQRTEQGDSAMYLCASSLEPGEETQYFGPGTRLLVL.

The table lists this clone with a few counts. This chain joins TRBV7-9 and TRBJ2-7; D is unclear. V was pared by 1 base and J by 6 bases, with 10 bases between. The CDR3 totals 13 residues. Germline V CDR1 and CDR2: SEHNR, FQNEAQ (reference sequence). This chain's CDR3 is CASSLGEMVEQYF. DNA of the CDR3: TGTGCCAGCAGCTTAGGAGAGATGGTCGAGCAGTACTTC. The full variable domain, completed using reference TRBV7-9 and TRBJ2-7, is DTGVSQNPRHKITKRGQNVTFRCDPISEHNRLYWYRQTLGQGPEFLTYFQNEAQLEKSRLLSDRFSAERPKGSFSTLEIQRTEQGDSAMYLCASSLGEMVEQYFGPGTRLTVT.

This clone has only a few counts. The chain employs TRBV5-1 and TRBJ2-2; TRBD2 agrees at 8 bases. Trimming cost V 0 bases and J 1 base; bases outside gene matches: 2. The CDR3 covers 16 residues. From germline, CDR1 is SGHRS and CDR2 YFSETQ. CDR3 sequence (DNA): TGCGCCAGCAGCTTGGAGAGCGGGAGGAACACCGGGGAGCTGTTTTTT. Translation: CASSLESGRNTGELFF. Combining the CDR3 with reference TRBV5-1 and TRBJ2-2 gives the whole variable domain KAGVTQTPRYLIKTRGQQVTLSCSPISGHRSVSWYQQTPGQGLQFLFEYFSETQRNKGNFPGRFSGRQFSNSRSEMNVSTLELGDSALYLCASSLESGRNTGELFFGEGSRLTVL.

This clone was observed a few times. The chain recombines TRBV4-2 with TRBJ2-1; TRBD2 agrees at 13 bases. Germline V lookup: CDR1 LGHNA, CDR2 YNFKEQ. This CDR3 spans 17 amino acids. The junction had 5 bases not matched to a gene; V was cut back by 4 bases and J by 2 bases. CDR3 sequence: CASSPLAGGGTYNEQFF. CDR3 coding DNA: TGTGCCAGCAGCCCACTAGCGGGAGGGGGTACCTACAATGAGCAGTTCTTC.

A few counts support this clone. The chain employs TRBV7-9 and TRBJ1-5; TRBD1 matches 8 bases. Per the germline V gene, CDR1 is SEHNR and CDR2 is FQNEAQ (reference sequence). The CDR3 is made up of 15 amino acids. J lost 1 base, V lost 5 bases, and 4 bases had no gene match. The CDR3, as DNA: TGTGCCAGCAGCGGACAGGGTGGGAGCAATCAGCCCCAGCATTTT. This gives the protein CASSGQGGSNQPQHF.

This clone was recorded a few times. The rearrangement joins TRBV9 to TRBJ1-2; maybe TRBD1 (5 bases). V shed 4 bases and J shed 7 bases, with 17 bases lying between them. Germline V CDR1 and CDR2: SGDLS, YYNGEE. CDR3 length: 14 amino acids. The CDR3 sequence: CASSFSPGTTGYTF. CDR3 DNA: TGTGCCAGCAGCTTCAGCCCAGGGACTACTGGCTACACCTTC.